This T cell receptor (beta chain) was captured by sequencing in a study of T-cell memory formation after mild COVID-19. Background on the study: The study found TCR clusters largely donor specific.

TCRalpha and TCRbeta libraries used 5'RACE with constant-segment primers and UMIs. A single record per CDR3 protein comes from TCRdb applying MiXCR to the 5' RACE reads. The sample gives 100,000 to 140,000 distinct CDR3 sequences, roughly an eighth of which show up once; roughly 40% is in the top ten. This clonotype was counted only a few times. The antigen is undetermined. Findings and limits, study-wide: Memory from before infection featured some responding clones, which suggests cross-reactive memory joined.

The sequenced material came from PBMCs or a T cell subset sorted from them (not recorded which). This clonotype was sampled from a man younger than 35 who had mild COVID-19 (a few samples of this study predate the infection). Cell type and time point are not known.

CDR3 in amino acids: CASSLREGGTDTQYF. The CDR3 DNA reads as TGTGCCAGCAGCTTACGGGAGGGGGGCACAGATACGCAGTATTTT. This chain connects TRBV11-2 to TRBJ2-3; 8 nucleotides line up with TRBD2. The germline CDR1 and CDR2 sequences are SGHAT and FQNNGV. The CDR3 contains 15 residues. Trimming at V came to 2 bases and at J to 1 base, leaving 2 bases not matched to a gene. The full variable domain, in which reference TRBV11-2 and TRBJ2-3 provide the parts outside the CDR3, is EAGVAQSPRYKIIEKRQSVAFWCNPISGHATLYWYQQILGQGPKLLIQFQNNGVVDDSQLPKDRFSAERLKGVDSTLKIQPAKLEDSAVYLCASSLREGGTDTQYFGPGTRLTVL.